The 8 T cell receptor beta chains below come from one sample, sequenced in a study of T cell changes during pregnancy in multiple sclerosis. This table comes from immunoSEQ multiplex PCR, and its TCRdb copy is limited to in-frame clones, with some not included. The sample contains about 34,000 clones, less than 95% of which appear only once. The sequenced sample was CD8+ T cells from peripheral blood mononuclear cells, obtained before pregnancy. The receptors shown here come from a female donor with multiple sclerosis, enrolled in a pregnancy study.

This rearrangement joins TRBV4-1 to TRBJ1-3; 7 bases are a match to TRBD1. The germline V gene encodes CDR1 MGHRA and CDR2 YSYEKL. The CDR3 totals 19 residues. V lost 0 bases and J lost 0; bases outside the gene matches: 11. CDR3 sequence (DNA): TGCGCCAGCAGCCAAGATTGGGGACAGATAATTACCTCTGGAAACACCATATATTTT. Protein: CASSQDWGQIITSGNTIYF.

The V gene is TRBV19, the J gene TRBJ1-1, with 8 positions matching TRBD1. Trimming cost V 7 bases and J 4 bases; bases outside gene matches: 8. Germline assignment: CDR1 LNHDA and CDR2 SQIVND (reference sequence). CDR3 length: 14 residues. CDR3 loop: CASKLAGGVTEAFF. CDR3 bases: TGTGCCAGTAAGTTAGCAGGGGGCGTCACTGAAGCTTTCTTT.

This clone has a handful of counts. The chain recombines TRBV5-1 with TRBJ2-1, with 7 bases that match TRBD2. This CDR3 region has 17 residues. With V trimmed by 0 bases and J by 0 bases, 6 bases remained unmatched. CDR1 and CDR2 from the germline V gene are SGHRS and YFSETQ. The CDR3 coding sequence is TGCGCCAGCAGCTTGGAAACAGCGGGGCTCTCCTACAATGAGCAGTTCTTC. This encodes CASSLETAGLSYNEQFF. The whole variable domain, remainder taken from reference TRBV5-1 and TRBJ2-1, is KAGVTQTPRYLIKTRGQQVTLSCSPISGHRSVSWYQQTPGQGLQFLFEYFSETQRNKGNFPGRFSGRQFSNSRSEMNVSTLELGDSALYLCASSLETAGLSYNEQFFGPGTRLTVL.

This chain's CDR3 is CASSQDRGSGNTIYF. CDR3 DNA sequence: TGCGCCAGCAGCCAAGATAGGGGATCTGGAAACACCATATATTTT. The chain carries TRBV4-1 and TRBJ1-3, with a weak D call TRBD1 (5 bases). The CDR3 contains 15 residues. Per the germline V gene, CDR1 is MGHRA and CDR2 is YSYEKL. With 0 bases removed from V and 1 base from J, the gap between germline ends came to 7 bases.

CDR3 sequence: CASSLGGLAGPYEQYF. In nucleotides, the CDR3 is TGTGCCAGCAGCTTGGGGGGACTAGCGGGACCCTACGAGCAGTACTTC. This chain connects TRBV9 to TRBJ2-7; 13 bases are shared with TRBD2. The junction had 6 bases not matched to a gene; V was cut back by 4 bases and J by 2 bases. Per the germline V gene, CDR1 is SGDLS and CDR2 is YYNGEE. This CDR3 contains 16 residues. Filled out from reference TRBV9 and TRBJ2-7, the complete variable domain reads DSGVTQTPKHLITATGQRVTLRCSPRSGDLSVYWYQQSLDQGLQFLIQYYNGEERAKGNILERFSAQQFPDLHSELNLSSLELGDSALYFCASSLGGLAGPYEQYFGPGTRLTVT.

V is TRBV27 and J is TRBJ2-1; D is ambiguous. The CDR3 covers 16 residues. The ends were cut back, 4 bases at V and 1 base at J, with 14 bases in the middle. Germline assignment: CDR1 MNHEY and CDR2 SMNVEV (reference sequence). The CDR3 loop reads CASSSLIAKSYNEQFF. The CDR3 DNA sequence: TGTGCCAGCAGTTCGCTAATCGCTAAATCCTACAATGAGCAGTTCTTC.

The genes are TRBV7-8 and TRBJ1-5; possibly TRBD1 for D (6 bases). Trimming removed 5 bases from V and 7 bases from J, with 21 bases in between. The CDR3 is made up of 16 amino acids. Germline loops: CDR1 SGHVS, CDR2 FQNEAQ. Here the CDR3 reads CASSPFSGDVKQPQHF. The CDR3, as DNA: TGTGCCAGCAGCCCGTTCTCAGGGGACGTCAAGCAGCCCCAGCATTTT.

This clone has only a few counts. The chain recombines TRBV5-1 with TRBJ2-2; 9 bases align to TRBD1. The trim removed 0 bases at V and 4 bases at J, leaving 4 bases unmatched. Per the germline V gene, CDR1 is SGHRS and CDR2 is YFSETQ. The CDR3 loop spans 16 amino acids. The CDR3 reads CASSLVGTGPTGELFF. The CDR3 DNA reads as TGCGCCAGCAGCTTGGTGGGGACAGGGCCCACCGGGGAGCTGTTTTTT.